These 32 T cell receptor beta chains were sequenced from one sample in a study of response to subunit inactivated influenza vaccine. TCRdb re-called the RT-PCR reads through MiXCR, storing one row per CDR3 protein. The sample carries 860,000 or so distinct CDR3 sequences, approximately 22% recorded once. The material sequenced was PBMCs from blood, taken around 5 days after vaccination. Every receptor here comes from a man in his fifties or sixties who received an inactivated influenza vaccine.

Regarding this clonotype: One junction end disagrees with the germline gene, perhaps due to a read error. The chain recombines TRBV20-1 with TRBJ2-1; D is perhaps TRBD2 (6 bases). Per the germline V gene, CDR1 is DFQATT and CDR2 is SNEGSKA (reference sequence). This CDR3 region has 16 residues. In DNA, the CDR3 is TGCAGCGCTAGAGTGGTAGCGACTAGATGGGTCGGTGAGCAGTTCTTC. This sequence encodes CSARVVATRWVGEQFF.

V is TRBV7-9 and J is TRBJ2-7; D tentatively reads TRBD1 or TRBD2 (5 bases each). Trimming pared 1 base from V and 4 bases from J, leaving 11 bases between. The CDR3 length is 14 residues. The V gene's germline CDR1 is SEHNR and CDR2 FQNEAQ (reference sequence). Here the CDR3 reads CASSLDWGPYEQYF. The CDR3 coding sequence is TGTGCCAGCAGCTTAGACTGGGGACCTTACGAGCAGTACTTC.

This chain links TRBV29-1 with TRBJ2-7, with 10 bases that match TRBD1. V was clipped by 7 bases and J by 3 bases; unmatched bases: 6. The V gene's germline CDR1 is SQVTM and CDR2 ANQGSEA. This CDR3 region has 13 residues. In DNA form, the CDR3 reads TGCAGCGCCCTCCGGGACAGGGGCTACGAGCAGTACTTC. Its translation: CSALRDRGYEQYF.

The V and J genes are TRBV29-1 and TRBJ2-5; tentative D call: TRBD1 (6 bases). Germline lookup yields CDR1 SQVTM and CDR2 ANQGSEA. CDR3 length: 14 residues. Trimming pared 7 bases from V and 4 bases from J, leaving 19 bases between. CDR3 residues: CSAKLAGARETQYF. In nucleotides, the CDR3 is TGCAGCGCTAAATTGGCAGGGGCTCGAGAGACCCAGTACTTC.

The J gene is TRBJ1-2, the V gene TRBV27; TRBD1 matches 10 bases. J gave up 7 bases and V 3 bases, and 8 bases lay outside the gene matches. This CDR3 region has 15 residues. Germline V lookup: CDR1 MNHEY, CDR2 SMNVEV (reference sequence). The CDR3 spells CASSFPGQGPSGYTF. The DNA for the CDR3 is TGTGCCAGCAGTTTCCCGGGACAGGGGCCCAGTGGCTACACCTTC.

This clonotype was seen a few times. CDR3 sequence reads: CASGRGYEQYF. The CDR3 bases are TGTGCCAGCGGCCGGGGCTACGAGCAGTACTTC. This chain links TRBV25-1 with TRBJ2-7; D is perhaps TRBD2 (5 bases). V gave up 8 bases and J gave up 3 bases, with 8 bases separating them. CDR1 MGHDK and CDR2 SYGVNS come from the germline V gene. The CDR3 loop spans 11 amino acids.

There are a few counts of this clonotype. The chain employs TRBV5-6 and TRBJ2-1; 8 positions match TRBD2. V shed 6 bases, J shed 7 bases, and the junction held 6 bases outside the gene matches. Germline lookup yields CDR1 SGHDT and CDR2 YYEEEE. The CDR3 is 13 residues long. CDR3 nucleotides: TGTGCCAGCACTCGCCGGGGGGGGAATGAGCAGTTCTTC. As protein: CASTRRGGNEQFF.

This chain links TRBV5-1 with TRBJ2-7, with 7 bases fitting TRBD1. V lost 4 bases and J lost 2; bases outside the gene matches: 9. The CDR3 contains 15 residues. Germline V lookup: CDR1 SGHRS, CDR2 YFSETQ. CDR3 loop: CASSLGDSSTYEQYF. CDR3 nucleotide sequence: TGCGCCAGCAGCCTGGGGGACAGTTCTACCTACGAGCAGTACTTC.

Concerning this clonotype itself: No conserved phenylalanine or tryptophan ends this CDR3, so it is likely a read error. The genes are TRBV4-1 and TRBJ2-1; TRBD2 matches at 15 bases. V trimming: 1 base; J trimming: 5 bases; junction bases outside the gene matches: 3. This CDR3 contains 17 residues. CDR1 is MGHRA and CDR2 is YSYEKL in the germline V gene. The CDR3: CASSQGGLAGGHNEQFL. The CDR3 DNA is TGCGCCAGCAGCCAAGGGGGACTAGCGGGGGGACACAATGAGCAGTTCTTA.

This clonotype was found a few times. This rearrangement joins TRBV12-3 or TRBV12-4 to TRBJ1-5; D is unresolved. V shed 2 bases and J shed 2 bases, with 10 bases lying between them. The CDR3 covers 15 residues. Here the CDR3 DNA reads TGTGCCAGCAGTTTACAGTACAGTGGCAATCAGCCCCAGCATTTT. Protein sequence: CASSLQYSGNQPQHF.

This chain links TRBV20-1 with TRBJ2-5, with a tentative D call TRBD2 (6 bases). The length of the CDR3 is 14 residues. V was trimmed by 1 base and J by 3 bases, leaving 12 bases between them. CDR1 is DFQATT and CDR2 is SNEGSKA in the germline V gene (reference sequence). The CDR3 bases are TGCAGTGCTAGAGCTGTATGGGGGGAAGAGACCCAGTACTTC. Amino acid sequence: CSARAVWGEETQYF.

J is TRBJ2-3 and V is TRBV27; 9 bases line up with TRBD2. From germline, CDR1 is MNHEY and CDR2 SMNVEV (reference sequence). The length of the CDR3 is 16 residues. The V segment lost 4 bases and the J segment 4 bases; nucleotides outside the gene matches: 9. The CDR3 loop is CASSWVRAGGSDTQYF. The CDR3 nucleotides read TGTGCCAGCAGTTGGGTCAGAGCGGGAGGTTCAGATACGCAGTATTTT.

A few counts support this clonotype. This chain joins TRBV7-9 and TRBJ2-3; TRBD2 matches 10 bases. Trimming cost V 3 bases and J 5 bases; bases outside gene matches: 11. The CDR3 contains 17 residues. Germline-derived CDR1 and CDR2 are SEHNR and FQNEAQ (reference sequence). The CDR3 reads CASSLDRSGGARDTQYF. The CDR3 DNA follows: TGTGCCAGCAGCTTGGATCGGAGCGGGGGGGCCAGAGATACGCAGTATTTT.

In its sample, this clonotype was seen a few times. This sequence joins TRBV20-1 and TRBJ2-2; perhaps TRBD1 as D (6 bases). There are 14 residues in the CDR3. Germline lookup yields CDR1 DFQATT and CDR2 SNEGSKA (reference sequence). V dropped 3 bases and J dropped 4 bases, with 12 bases sitting between them. The CDR3 DNA sequence: TGCAGTGCTAGTCGTACAGGGAGCACCGGGGAGCTGTTTTTT. Encoded protein: CSASRTGSTGELFF.

This sequence joins TRBV25-1 and TRBJ1-2; D gene unclear. The CDR3 contains 13 residues. Trimming removed 6 bases from V and 3 bases from J, with 11 bases in between. Germline values: CDR1 MGHDK, CDR2 SYGVNS. The CDR3: CASREREDYGYTF. For the CDR3, the DNA is TGTGCCAGCAGGGAGAGGGAGGACTATGGCTACACCTTC.

The gene calls are TRBV6-1 and TRBJ2-2; D possibly matches TRBD1 or TRBD2 (5 bases each). The V end was cut by 10 bases, the J end by 2 bases, with 17 bases between. The CDR3 sequence is 15 residues long. Germline V gives CDR1 MNHNS, CDR2 SASEGT. The CDR3: CATRRPGTNTGELFF. CDR3 in DNA: TGTGCCACCCGGAGGCCAGGGACCAACACCGGGGAGCTGTTTTTT.

This chain links TRBV3-1 with TRBJ2-1; tentatively, D is TRBD2 (5 bases). The CDR3 is 18 residues long. Trimming removed 0 bases from V and 0 bases from J, with 15 bases in between. From germline, CDR1 is LGHDT and CDR2 YNNKEL (reference sequence). The CDR3 loop is CASSQDGTSLSSYNEQFF. CDR3 coding DNA: TGTGCCAGCAGCCAAGATGGAACTAGTTTAAGCTCCTACAATGAGCAGTTCTTC.

This clonotype was picked up a small number of times. This chain connects TRBV7-2 to TRBJ2-1; D not certain. The germline V and J ends were trimmed by 3 bases and 8 bases, with 8 bases remaining between them. Germline lookup yields CDR1 SGHTA and CDR2 FQGNSA. The CDR3 is made up of 12 amino acids. CDR3 region: CASSFGWDEQFF. The CDR3 DNA is TGTGCCAGCAGCTTCGGTTGGGATGAGCAGTTCTTC. Drawing the rest from reference TRBV7-2 and TRBJ2-1, the complete variable domain is GAGVSQSPSNKVTEKGKDVELRCDPISGHTALYWYRQSLGQGLEFLIYFQGNSAPDKSGLPSDRFSAERTGGSVSTLTIQRTQQEDSAVYLCASSFGWDEQFFGPGTRLTVL.

The chain links TRBV20-1 to TRBJ2-7, with a tentative D call TRBD1 (5 bases). Germline V gene sequence: CDR1 DFQATT, CDR2 SNEGSKA (reference sequence). The CDR3 totals 13 residues. V was cut by 1 base and J by 3 bases, with 10 bases left in between. The CDR3 sequence: CSARAVDSYEQYF. CDR3 sequence (DNA): TGCAGTGCTAGAGCAGTCGACAGCTACGAGCAGTACTTC.

This clonotype was detected a few times. The CDR3: CASSQGTSGVADTQYF. In DNA, the CDR3 is TGCGCCAGCAGCCAGGGGACTAGCGGGGTTGCGGATACGCAGTATTTT. The gene calls are TRBV4-3 and TRBJ2-3; TRBD2 agrees at 13 bases. Germline CDR1 reads LGHNA; CDR2 reads YSLEER. The junction had 6 bases not matched to a gene; V was cut back by 3 bases and J by 6 bases. The CDR3 spans 16 residues.

This clonotype came up a few times. The DNA of the CDR3 is TGTGCCAGCAGCTCGTTACAGGGGAGGGTTGGTGGCTACACCTTC. Its translation is CASSSLQGRVGGYTF. The gene calls are TRBV7-2 and TRBJ1-2; TRBD1 matches 7 bases. V trimming: 4 bases; J trimming: 7 bases; junction bases outside the gene matches: 12. The CDR3 runs 15 residues. Germline assignment: CDR1 SGHTA and CDR2 FQGNSA. The full variable domain, completed using reference TRBV7-2 and TRBJ1-2, is GAGVSQSPSNKVTEKGKDVELRCDPISGHTALYWYRQSLGQGLEFLIYFQGNSAPDKSGLPSDRFSAERTGGSVSTLTIQRTQQEDSAVYLCASSSLQGRVGGYTFGSGTRLTVV.

This clonotype was recorded a few times. V usage is TRBV10-3 and J usage is TRBJ2-3; 11 nucleotides align to TRBD2. Unmatched junction bases numbered 13, after V lost 0 bases and J lost 2 bases. Germline V gene data show CDR1 as ENHRY and CDR2 as SYGVKD. This CDR3 contains 20 residues. CDR3 loop: CAISESRLIAGGPDTDTQYF. The CDR3 DNA is TGTGCCATCAGTGAGTCGCGTCTTATAGCGGGAGGGCCGGACACAGATACGCAGTATTTT.

The sample holds a few counts of this clonotype. V gene TRBV18 combines with J gene TRBJ2-1; either TRBD1 or TRBD2 may supply D (6 bases each). The V gene's germline CDR1 is KGHSH and CDR2 LQKENI. The CDR3 is made up of 18 amino acids. Trimming pared 1 base from V and 0 bases from J, leaving 16 bases between. The CDR3 is CASSPQETGAISYNEQFF. Written as DNA, the CDR3 is TGTGCCAGCTCACCACAAGAGACGGGGGCTATCTCCTACAATGAGCAGTTCTTC.

This clonotype was picked up a small number of times. V usage is TRBV6-1 and J usage is TRBJ2-5; the D gene could be TRBD1 or TRBD2 (6 bases each). The CDR3 consists of 15 residues. CDR1 is MNHNS, CDR2 SASEGT, per germline. The V gene lost 2 bases and the J gene lost 0 bases, with 10 bases spanning the gap. In DNA, the CDR3 is TGTGCCAGCAGTGAAAGGGGGACTTACCAAGAGACCCAGTACTTC. Translation: CASSERGTYQETQYF.

As regards this clonotype: The junction departs from germline at one end; a sequencing error may be responsible. The chain has TRBV12-3 or TRBV12-4 and TRBJ2-2, with 12 bases aligning to TRBD2. This CDR3 has 16 amino acids. For the CDR3, the DNA is TGTGCCAGCAGTTTAGGACTAGCGGGAGTCTTAGGGGAGCTGTCTTTT. Translating gives CASSLGLAGVLGELSF.

V usage is TRBV7-9 and J usage is TRBJ2-1, with TRBD2 identical over 11 bases. Germline V gene lookup returns CDR1 SEHNR and CDR2 FQNEAQ (reference sequence). The CDR3 is 14 amino acids. Trimming took 3 bases from V and 16 from J; bases not matched to a gene: 11. The CDR3 protein is CASSFDLAGGPLFF. CDR3 sequence (DNA): TGTGCCAGCAGCTTCGACCTAGCGGGGGGCCCTCTCTTCTTC.

This clonotype was recorded at least ten times. The chain joins TRBV20-1 to TRBJ2-7; TRBD1 might be the D (5 bases). V gave up 3 bases and J gave up 4 bases, with 10 bases separating them. This CDR3 is 12 amino acids long. Germline V gene sequence: CDR1 DFQATT, CDR2 SNEGSKA (reference sequence). DNA of the CDR3: TGCAGTGCTAGGGAAGACAGTTACGAGCAGTACTTC. It specifies CSAREDSYEQYF.

This clonotype has at least ten counts. The chain couples TRBV5-1 to TRBJ1-4; D ambiguous. The germline gives CDR1 SGHRS, CDR2 YFSETQ. There are 14 residues in the CDR3. The V gene lost 1 base and the J gene lost 4 bases, with 8 bases spanning the gap. The CDR3 DNA reads TGCGCCAGCAGCTTGACCAGCGATAATGAAAAACTGTTTTTT. Its translation: CASSLTSDNEKLFF.

This clonotype came up a few times. V usage is TRBV7-2 and J usage is TRBJ1-5; D gene ambiguous. Germline V lookup: CDR1 SGHTA, CDR2 FQGNSA. The CDR3 covers 13 residues. The V end lost 2 bases, the J end lost 9 bases, and 11 bases lay between the germline ends. CDR3 in amino acids: CASSLTGGGPQHF. CDR3 nucleotide sequence: TGTGCCAGCAGCTTAACCGGTGGCGGGCCCCAGCATTTT.

The chain links TRBV20-1 to TRBJ2-7; perhaps TRBD2 as D (6 bases). V was clipped by 3 bases and J by 4 bases, with 16 bases between them. The CDR3 has 14 residues. Germline CDR1 reads DFQATT; CDR2 reads SNEGSKA (reference sequence). CDR3 in DNA: TGCAGTGCTAGGCTGGCGGGACTTGTGTACGAGCAGTACTTC. Protein sequence: CSARLAGLVYEQYF.

The chain's CDR3 is CASSPGQGINQPQHF. The CDR3 coding sequence is TGTGCCAGCAGCCCTGGACAGGGAATCAATCAGCCCCAGCATTTT. The genes are TRBV3-1 and TRBJ1-5, with 8 bases that match TRBD1. The CDR3 is 15 amino acids. V dropped 4 bases and J dropped 3; count of bases not matched to a gene: 5. Germline V lookup: CDR1 LGHDT, CDR2 YNNKEL (reference sequence).

The chain joins TRBV20-1 to TRBJ1-3, with TRBD1 matching over 10 bases. In germline, CDR1 is DFQATT, CDR2 SNEGSKA (reference sequence). Trimming took 0 bases from V and 6 from J; bases not matched to a gene: 8. CDR3 length: 16 residues. The CDR3 DNA is TGCAGTGCTAGAGATCGACAGGGGGCAACTCTAAACACCATATATTTT. Residues: CSARDRQGATLNTIYF.